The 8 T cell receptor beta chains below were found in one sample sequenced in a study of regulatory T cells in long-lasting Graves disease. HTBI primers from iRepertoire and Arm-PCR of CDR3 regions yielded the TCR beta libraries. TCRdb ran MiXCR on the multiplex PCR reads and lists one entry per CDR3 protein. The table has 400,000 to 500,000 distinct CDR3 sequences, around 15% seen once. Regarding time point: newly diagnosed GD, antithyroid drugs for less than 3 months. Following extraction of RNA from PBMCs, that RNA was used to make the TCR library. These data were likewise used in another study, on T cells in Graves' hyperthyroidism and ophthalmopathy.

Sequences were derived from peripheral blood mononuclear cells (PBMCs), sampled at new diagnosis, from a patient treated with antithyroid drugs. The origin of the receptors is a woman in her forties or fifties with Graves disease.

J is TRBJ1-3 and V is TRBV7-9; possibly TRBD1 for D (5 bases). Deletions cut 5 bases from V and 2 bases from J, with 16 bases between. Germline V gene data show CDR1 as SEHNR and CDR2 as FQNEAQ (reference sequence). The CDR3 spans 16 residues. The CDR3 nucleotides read TGTGCCAGCAGCACAGGAGGGGTAGCGGCTGGAAACACCATATATTTT. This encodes CASSTGGVAAGNTIYF.

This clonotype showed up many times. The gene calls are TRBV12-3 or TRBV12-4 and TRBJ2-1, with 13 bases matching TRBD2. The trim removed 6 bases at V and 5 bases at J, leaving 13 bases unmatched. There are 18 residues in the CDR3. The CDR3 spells CASRGPRTSGSIDNEQFF. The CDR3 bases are TGTGCCAGCAGGGGACCCCGGACTAGCGGGAGTATCGACAATGAGCAGTTCTTC.

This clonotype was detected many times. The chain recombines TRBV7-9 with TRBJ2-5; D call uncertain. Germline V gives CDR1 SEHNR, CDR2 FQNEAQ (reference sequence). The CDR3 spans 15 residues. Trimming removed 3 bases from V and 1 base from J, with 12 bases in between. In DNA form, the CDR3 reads TGTGCCAGCAGCTTTAAAGGACCAACCCAAGAGACCCAGTACTTC. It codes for CASSFKGPTQETQYF.

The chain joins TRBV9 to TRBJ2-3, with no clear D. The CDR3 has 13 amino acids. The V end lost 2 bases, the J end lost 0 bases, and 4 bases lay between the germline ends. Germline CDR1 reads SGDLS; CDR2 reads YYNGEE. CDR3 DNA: TGTGCCAGCAGCGTGGACAGCACAGATACGCAGTATTTT. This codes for CASSVDSTDTQYF. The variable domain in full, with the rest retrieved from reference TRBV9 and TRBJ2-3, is DSGVTQTPKHLITATGQRVTLRCSPRSGDLSVYWYQQSLDQGLQFLIQYYNGEERAKGNILERFSAQQFPDLHSELNLSSLELGDSALYFCASSVDSTDTQYFGPGTRLTVL.

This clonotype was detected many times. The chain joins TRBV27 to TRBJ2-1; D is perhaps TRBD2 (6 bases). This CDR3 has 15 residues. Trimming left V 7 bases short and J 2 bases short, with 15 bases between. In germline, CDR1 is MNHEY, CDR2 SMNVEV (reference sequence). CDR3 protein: CASTQTSNPYNEQFF. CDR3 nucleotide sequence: TGTGCCAGCACCCAGACTAGTAATCCCTACAATGAGCAGTTCTTC.

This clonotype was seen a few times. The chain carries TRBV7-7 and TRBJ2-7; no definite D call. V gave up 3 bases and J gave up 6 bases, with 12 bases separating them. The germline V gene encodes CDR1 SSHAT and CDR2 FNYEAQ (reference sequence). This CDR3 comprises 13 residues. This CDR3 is CASSFSLVGEQYF. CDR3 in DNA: TGTGCCAGCAGCTTCTCTCTAGTTGGCGAGCAGTACTTC.

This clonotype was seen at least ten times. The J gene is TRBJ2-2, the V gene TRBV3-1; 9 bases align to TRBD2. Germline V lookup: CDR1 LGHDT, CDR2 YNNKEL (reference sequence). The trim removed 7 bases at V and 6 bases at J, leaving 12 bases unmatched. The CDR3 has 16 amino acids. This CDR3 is CASNGLNSGSPGELFF. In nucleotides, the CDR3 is TGTGCCAGCAACGGCTTGAATAGCGGGAGTCCCGGGGAGCTGTTTTTT.

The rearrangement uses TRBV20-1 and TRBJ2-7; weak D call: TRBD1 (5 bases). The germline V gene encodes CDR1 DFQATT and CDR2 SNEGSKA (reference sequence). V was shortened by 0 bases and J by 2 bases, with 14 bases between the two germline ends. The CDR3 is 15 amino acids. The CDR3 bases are TGCAGTGCTAGAGATGAGAGACAGAGACCCTACGAGCAGTACTTC. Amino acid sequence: CSARDERQRPYEQYF.